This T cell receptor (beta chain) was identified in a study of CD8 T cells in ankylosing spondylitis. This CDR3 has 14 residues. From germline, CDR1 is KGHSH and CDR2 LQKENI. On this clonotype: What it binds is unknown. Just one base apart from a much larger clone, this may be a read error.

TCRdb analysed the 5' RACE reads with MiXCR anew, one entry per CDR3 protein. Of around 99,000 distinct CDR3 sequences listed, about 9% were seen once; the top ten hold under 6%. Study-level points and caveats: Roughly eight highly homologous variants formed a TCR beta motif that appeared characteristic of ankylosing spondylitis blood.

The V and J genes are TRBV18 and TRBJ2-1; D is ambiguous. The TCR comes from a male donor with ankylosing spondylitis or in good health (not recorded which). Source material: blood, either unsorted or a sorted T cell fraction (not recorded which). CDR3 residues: CVSSPFSRNNEQFF. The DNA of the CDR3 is TGTGTCAGCTCACCATTCAGCAGAAACAATGAGCAGTTCTTC. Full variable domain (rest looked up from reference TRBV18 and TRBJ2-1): NAGVMQNPRHLVRRRGQEARLRCSPMKGHSHVYWYRQLPEEGLKFMVYLQKENIIDESGMPKERFSAEFPKEGPSILRIQQVVRGDSAAYFCVSSPFSRNNEQFFGPGTRLTVL.